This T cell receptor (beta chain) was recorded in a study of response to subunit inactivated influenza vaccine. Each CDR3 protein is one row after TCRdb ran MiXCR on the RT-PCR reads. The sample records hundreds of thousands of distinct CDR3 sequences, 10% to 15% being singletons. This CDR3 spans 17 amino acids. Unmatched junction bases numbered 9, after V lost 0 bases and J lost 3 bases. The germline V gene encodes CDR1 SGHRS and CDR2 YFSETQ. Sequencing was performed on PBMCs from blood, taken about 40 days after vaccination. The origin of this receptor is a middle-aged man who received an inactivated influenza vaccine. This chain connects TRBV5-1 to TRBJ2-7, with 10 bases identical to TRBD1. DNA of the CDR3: TGCGCCAGCAGCTTGGGACAGGGGGCCGGGGGAGACTACGAGCAGTACTTC. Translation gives CASSLGQGAGGDYEQYF.